The 6 T cell receptor beta chains below all came from one sample that was sequenced in a study of CD8+ T cells in alopecia areata. The treatment here: oral pan-JAK inhibitor, 5-10 mg twice daily. Extracted from the samples, RNA was reverse transcribed into cDNA to serve as the sequencing template. Clones were sequenced by immunoSEQ multiplex PCR, and TCRdb holds only the in-frame ones, with some missing. The sample has 150,000 to 200,000 clones, around three fifths seen once. The starting material was CD4+ T cells sorted from blood, obtained at week 24, from a patient treated with tofacitinib. The source of these receptors is a human donor with alopecia areata.

On this clone: Other nucleotide sequences in the sample specify the same CDR3. This chain's CDR3 is CSVGGIMNTEAFF. In nucleotides, the CDR3 is TGCAGCGTTGGTGGGATTATGAACACTGAAGCTTTCTTT. This chain links TRBV29-1 with TRBJ1-1; D gene uncertain. Germline lookup yields CDR1 SQVTM and CDR2 ANQGSEA. V was clipped by 4 bases and J by 0 bases, with 9 bases between them. This CDR3 comprises 13 residues.

This clone was recorded only once. This sequence joins TRBV29-1 and TRBJ1-1; TRBD1 matches at 7 bases. Germline V gene lookup returns CDR1 SQVTM and CDR2 ANQGSEA. The V gene end was trimmed by 4 bases and the J gene end by 4 bases; junction bases not matched to a gene: 15. The CDR3 runs to 16 residues. The CDR3 protein is CSVVQPTGSTSTEAFF. For the CDR3, the DNA is TGCAGCGTTGTCCAACCGACAGGGAGTACGAGCACTGAAGCTTTCTTT.

The V gene is TRBV5-6, the J gene TRBJ2-1; 7 bases match TRBD2. This CDR3 has 13 residues. Germline V gene data show CDR1 as SGHDT and CDR2 as YYEEEE. V lost 4 bases and J lost 9; bases outside the gene matches: 7. Written as DNA, the CDR3 is TGTGCCAGCAGCCCTGGACTAGTAGGTGAGCAGTTCTTC. Translation: CASSPGLVGEQFF.

The CDR3 sequence is CSVEPGGYNEQFF. CDR3 coding DNA: TGCAGCGTTGAACCAGGGGGATACAATGAGCAGTTCTTC. V usage is TRBV29-1 and J usage is TRBJ2-1, with 7 bases fitting TRBD1. The length of the CDR3 is 13 residues. CDR1 and CDR2 (germline): SQVTM, ANQGSEA. V was pared by 2 bases and J by 4 bases, with 2 bases of the junction left unmatched.

The rearrangement uses TRBV29-1 and TRBJ1-2; D might be TRBD1 (6 bases). The CDR3 runs 14 residues. Germline assignment: CDR1 SQVTM and CDR2 ANQGSEA. V shed 4 bases and J shed 4 bases, with 16 bases lying between them. The CDR3 DNA follows: TGCAGCGTTGTACCAGAGACAGGAGCCTATGGCTACACCTTC. Translated, it gives CSVVPETGAYGYTF.

This clone turned up a few times. Other DNA sequences in the sample encode the same CDR3. J is TRBJ1-1 and V is TRBV29-1; possibly TRBD1 for D (5 bases). V lost 6 bases, J lost 1 base, and 9 bases lay in between. Germline CDR1 and CDR2: SQVTM and ANQGSEA. The CDR3 is 12 amino acids. CDR3 bases: TGCAGCGTCGGGGGAGGGAACACTGAAGCTTTCTTT. Protein product: CSVGGGNTEAFF.